The clone carrying this T cell receptor beta chain was seen many times. V lost 3 bases and J 4 bases, leaving 3 bases between the germline ends. Germline V gene lookup returns CDR1 SGHAT and CDR2 FQNNGV. The CDR3 spans 11 residues. The data were taken from a study of early T cells in non-severe SARS-CoV-2 infection. TCRdb re-analysed the 5' RACE reads in MiXCR, keeping a single row per CDR3 protein. The sample records 68,000 or so distinct CDR3 sequences, roughly 13% being singletons. The chain recombines TRBV11-2 with TRBJ2-5; D uncertain. Specimen: whole blood. This clonotype was sampled from an adult who was a healthcare worker with PCR-confirmed SARS-CoV-2 infection or an uninfected control (not recorded which). CDR3 nucleotide sequence: TGTGCCAGCAGCTTCAGAGAGACCCAGTACTTC. It translates to CASSFRETQYF.